This T cell receptor beta chain was identified in a study of T cell responses to AZD1222 COVID-19 vaccine. As to this clone: What it recognizes is unknown.

With 5 bases clipped from V and 15 bases from J, the junction kept 9 bases outside the gene matches. Germline values: CDR1 MNHEY, CDR2 SVGEGT. This CDR3 spans 12 amino acids. Repertoires were generated with immunoSEQ multiplex PCR, while TCRdb's copy carries only in-frame clones and drops some. This table has roughly 80,000 clones, 90% appearing once. Regarding the study as a whole: Breadth and depth of Spike-specific TCRs rose after two AZD1222 doses. Donors were largely white British and mainly female; clonal diversity was possibly underestimated. Repertoires in all cases were sampled only once the peak T cell response had passed. Reports indicate that nearly half of spike-specific TCRs are directed at unmutated variant regions.

The sample in question was peripheral blood, obtained 28 days after the second AZD1222 dose. This chain links TRBV6-2 or TRBV6-3 with TRBJ2-1; 8 bases fit TRBD1. The clonotype originates from an adult who received the AZD1222 COVID-19 vaccine. CDR3 coding DNA: TGTGCCAGCAGTACTAGCCGGGACAGGCGGTTCTTC. This translates into CASSTSRDRRFF.